The 17 T cell receptor beta chains below all came from one sample that was sequenced in a study of OX40 agonist ivuxolimab in advanced cancers. The library was obtained by the immunoSEQ multiplex PCR assay. TCRdb's version of the immuneACCESS table is confined to in-frame rearrangements and falls short of the full clone set. An unresolved V gene accounts for under half of the shortfall where checked; the remainder is of unknown origin. Within this sample are about 20,000 clones, with roughly 80% of them counted one time only. 24% of the sample is taken by the ten largest. The material was CD4+ or CD8+ T cells sorted from blood, obtained in a trial of the OX40 agonist ivuxolimab. These receptors originate from an adult with an advanced solid tumor such as melanoma, head and neck, liver or kidney cancer.

This clone was recorded once. The rearrangement links TRBV28 to TRBJ2-5, with 8 bases aligning to TRBD2. Trimming took 3 bases from V and 2 from J; bases not matched to a gene: 11. CDR1 is MDHEN, CDR2 SYDVKM, per germline. CDR3 length: 17 amino acids. The CDR3 here is CASSFRGSGGDQETQYF. CDR3 coding DNA: TGTGCCAGCAGTTTCCGGGGGAGCGGGGGTGATCAAGAGACCCAGTACTTC.

The sample holds a few counts of this clone. The J gene is TRBJ2-2, the V gene TRBV28; D not resolved. CDR1 and CDR2 (germline): MDHEN, SYDVKM. CDR3 length: 13 residues. V was trimmed by 0 bases and J by 5 bases, leaving 4 bases between them. The CDR3 DNA follows: TGTGCCAGCAGTTTATGGGAGACCGGGGAGCTGTTTTTT. Its protein product is CASSLWETGELFF.

Only a few counts were recorded for this clone. The rearrangement links TRBV11-2 to TRBJ1-1; D uncertain. V was trimmed by 3 bases and J by 4 bases, leaving 3 bases between them. There are 11 residues in the CDR3. Germline V gene data show CDR1 as SGHAT and CDR2 as FQNNGV. The CDR3 protein is CASSLSTEAFF. DNA of the CDR3: TGTGCCAGCAGCTTGTCCACTGAAGCTTTCTTT.

V and J are TRBV6-4 and TRBJ2-3, with D perhaps assigned TRBD1 or TRBD2 (5 bases each). There are 16 residues in the CDR3. Germline CDR1 reads MRHNA; CDR2 reads SNTAGT. V was cut by 4 bases and J by 2 bases, with 16 bases left in between. The CDR3 sequence: CASSGETEAYTDTQYF. DNA of the CDR3: TGTGCCAGCAGTGGGGAGACAGAAGCCTACACAGATACGCAGTATTTT.

The chain has TRBV4-1 and TRBJ2-7, with 13 bases fitting TRBD2. Trimming took 3 bases from V and 2 from J; bases not matched to a gene: 1. Germline V gene data show CDR1 as MGHRA and CDR2 as YSYEKL. The CDR3 length is 15 residues. DNA of the CDR3: TGCGCCAGCAGCCAGGGACTAGCGGGAACCTACGAGCAGTACTTC. Its protein is CASSQGLAGTYEQYF.

The chain couples TRBV10-3 to TRBJ2-2; a possible D gene is TRBD2 (6 bases). The V and J ends lost 5 bases and 0 bases respectively, with 16 bases between them. The CDR3 has 17 residues. Germline CDR1 is ENHRY and CDR2 is SYGVKD. DNA of the CDR3: TGTGCCATCAGTTTAAAAGCGGGCGAACCGAACACCGGGGAGCTGTTTTTT. Protein: CAISLKAGEPNTGELFF.

The gene calls are TRBV25-1 and TRBJ1-1; D possibly corresponds to TRBD1 (5 bases). In germline, CDR1 is MGHDK, CDR2 SYGVNS. This CDR3 contains 14 residues. Trimming cost V 0 bases and J 3 bases, with 8 bases left between them. CDR3 sequence: CASSEYGGDTEAFF. CDR3 coding DNA: TGTGCCAGCAGTGAATACGGGGGGGACACTGAAGCTTTCTTT.

The chain links TRBV21-1 to TRBJ2-2; the table's D gene call, TRBD1, was not cross checked with the DNA. TRBV21-1 is flagged as a pseudogene. This CDR3 is built from 15 residues. The CDR3 spells CASSMRTARPGELFF. The CDR3 bases are TGTGCCAGCAGCATGAGGACAGCCCGGCCCGGGGAGCTGTTTTTT.

This clone was detected ten times or more. V and J are TRBV19 and TRBJ2-2; tentatively, D is TRBD2 (6 bases). The V end lost 3 bases, the J end lost 4 bases, and 18 bases lay between the germline ends. Germline loops: CDR1 LNHDA, CDR2 SQIVND (reference sequence). The CDR3 is 17 amino acids. The CDR3 DNA is TGTGCCAGTAGTATCCCCTATTGGCGGGGAGTCACCGGGGAGCTGTTTTTT. Protein sequence: CASSIPYWRGVTGELFF.

This clone was counted once. The rearrangement uses TRBV9 and TRBJ2-3; TRBD2 might be the D (7 bases). The CDR3 length is 15 residues. CDR1 and CDR2 from the germline V gene are SGDLS and YYNGEE. Trimming stripped 4 bases from V and 1 base from J, with 13 bases between. CDR3: CASSPRGGRTDTQYF. The CDR3 DNA reads as TGTGCCAGCAGCCCGAGGGGGGGCCGCACAGATACGCAGTATTTT.

The chain carries TRBV27 and TRBJ2-7; D may be TRBD1 (6 bases). With 6 bases removed from V and 7 bases from J, the gap between germline ends came to 19 bases. Germline V CDR1 and CDR2: MNHEY, SMNVEV (reference sequence). This CDR3 is built from 14 residues. The chain's CDR3 is CASSRPGQPWEQYF. In nucleotides, the CDR3 is TGTGCCAGCAGCCGGCCGGGACAACCGTGGGAGCAGTACTTC.

Regarding this clone: The likely explanation is a read error, given a far larger clone one base away. V is TRBV28 and J is TRBJ2-5; the D gene could be TRBD1 or TRBD2 (5 bases each). The CDR3 sequence is 15 residues long. From germline, CDR1 is MDHEN and CDR2 SYDVKM. The CDR3 DNA follows: TGTGCCAGCAGTCTCCCCGAGGGGCTAAATTCACCCCTCCACTTC. Amino acid sequence: CASSLPEGLNSPLHF.

The chain combines TRBV6-5 with TRBJ2-1, with no clear D. Germline CDR1 and CDR2: MNHEY and SVGAGI. Trimming took 1 base from V and 9 from J, leaving 13 bases between them. The CDR3 has 14 amino acids. In nucleotides, the CDR3 is TGTGCCAGCAGTTACTTTTCAGATCTGGGTGAGCAGTTCTTC. It specifies CASSYFSDLGEQFF.

V usage is TRBV5-1 and J usage is TRBJ1-1, with D uncertain. Trimming removed 4 bases at V and 5 bases at J, with 21 bases between. CDR1 SGHRS and CDR2 YFSETQ come from the germline V gene. The CDR3 sequence is 16 residues long. In nucleotides, the CDR3 is TGCGCCAGCAGCCCCCGGAGGTCAGGCCCAGGTACTGAAGCTTTCTTT. This translates into CASSPRRSGPGTEAFF.

The chain joins TRBV25-1 to TRBJ2-7; D unclear. Germline assignment: CDR1 MGHDK and CDR2 SYGVNS. The CDR3 contains 12 residues. V lost 7 bases, J lost 0 bases, and 7 bases lay in between. CDR3 DNA sequence: TGTGCCAGCAAGGAGTCCTCCTACGAGCAGTACTTC. Amino acids: CASKESSYEQYF.

The gene calls are TRBV25-1 and TRBJ2-1; D gene ambiguous. CDR1 and CDR2 from the germline V gene are MGHDK and SYGVNS. V was shortened by 4 bases and J by 7 bases, with 5 bases between the two germline ends. This CDR3 spans 11 amino acids. CDR3 loop: CASSVSNEQFF. The DNA of the CDR3 is TGTGCCAGCAGTGTTAGTAATGAGCAGTTCTTC.

The chain has TRBV29-1 and TRBJ1-2, with TRBD1 matching 11 bases. The CDR3 spans 12 residues. V was clipped by 5 bases and J by 8 bases; unmatched bases: 4. Germline assignment: CDR1 SQVTM and CDR2 ANQGSEA. CDR3 residues: CSVRTGGEGYTF. The CDR3 coding sequence is TGCAGCGTTCGGACAGGGGGCGAAGGCTACACCTTC.